The TCR beta chain described here comes from a study of blood T cell repertoires in COVID-19 (dated by TCRdb to the early 2020s). Regarding the study in general: Samples covering the acute and convalescent phases of COVID-19 were provided by collaborators in the United States, Italy and Spain. The samples were drawn from the first 160 participants of the ongoing ImmuneRACE study and from about 1,200 subjects provided by 6 global collaborators. The material from the prospective study consisted of cDNA or gDNA derived from T cells, B-cell-depleted T cells, or PBMCs. Nearly every sample came with metadata listing a de-identified subject ID, COVID-19 status, age in years and sex. Deeply sampled blood TCRbeta repertoires from subjects exposed to, actively infected with, or recovered from COVID-19 were included in the dataset. HLA class I and class II types, where available, came from metadata supplied by the sample provider rather than from assay-based typing. The repertoires were released in a freely available public database intended as a resource for research on the immune response to SARS-CoV-2. General study outcomes and caveats: Clinical and demographic metadata were provided uncurated, with the amount varying by source and participant.

TCRbeta CDR3 regions were amplified from genomic DNA using the immunoSEQ Assay, a bias-controlled multiplex PCR. Per the original workflow: The number of nucleated cells in each sample was estimated from the amplification of reference gene primers within the assay. Sequence reads were collapsed and filtered to measure the absolute abundance of every unique TCRbeta CDR3 rearrangement. For each sample, productive Simpson clonality was calculated by taking the square root of Simpson's diversity index across productive rearrangements. In its TCRdb copy, this immuneACCESS table keeps in-frame sequences only and misses some clones. Where compared with another copy, unresolved V genes explain less than half of these, and the others have no known cause. V, J and clone size are those of that table, while D and trimming were read from the DNA. The sample includes 120,000 or so clones, with over 75% observed a single time. Of the sample, 5% to 7.5% falls within the top ten clones.

With respect to this clone: Its antigen is not yet known. Per-nucleotide qualities are absent, and no much larger clonotype sits a single base away.

The junction shows trimming of 3 bases on V and 6 bases on J, plus 17 bases between the germline ends. Including the terminal cysteine and phenylalanine, the CDR3 comprises 15 residues. CDR3 DNA is the only sequence kept; it has 45 bases, read in frame from the first base. For CDR1 and CDR2, the germline V gene lists MGHRA and YSYEKL. Each collaborating institution followed its own protocols to collect whole blood in K2EDTA tubes. For TCRbeta analysis, collaborators shipped samples in one of three forms: frozen whole blood, isolated PBMCs, or DNA extracted from either of those sample types. The V gene is TRBV4-1 and the J gene is TRBJ1-2; the D gene is perhaps TRBD1, on 6 matching bases. This sequence originates from a man aged 80 or over with active or convalescent COVID-19. The specimen was peripheral blood. The CDR3 region reads CASSQPQGRGNGYTF. The sequence in DNA is TGCGCCAGCAGCCAGCCGCAGGGGAGGGGCAATGGCTACACCTTC.